These 6 T cell receptor beta chains came from one sample sequenced in a study of blood T cell repertoires in COVID-19. Produced via immunoSEQ multiplex PCR; TCRdb's table is partial and in-frame only. The sample has fewer than 200,000 clones; roughly 91% are singletons. The sample consisted of peripheral blood. These receptors were taken from a man in his fifties who had recovered from COVID-19.

The rearrangement joins TRBV5-1 to TRBJ2-7; D may be TRBD1 (6 bases). CDR1 and CDR2 (germline): SGHRS, YFSETQ. The ends were cut back, 0 bases at V and 2 bases at J, with 12 bases in the middle. The CDR3 spans 15 residues. CDR3 sequence: CASSLGWTDTYEQYF. DNA of the CDR3: TGCGCCAGCAGCTTGGGGTGGACAGACACCTACGAGCAGTACTTC.

This sequence joins TRBV29-1 and TRBJ1-4; TRBD1 aligns across 8 bases. The CDR3 has 13 amino acids. J lost 10 bases, V lost 2 bases, and 6 bases had no gene match. Germline CDR1 SQVTM, CDR2 ANQGSEA. CDR3 sequence (DNA): TGCAGCGTTGAATCGCAGGGGGCCCGAAAACTGTTTTTT. It yields the protein CSVESQGARKLFF.

The chain links TRBV27 to TRBJ2-3; no definite D call. Germline V gene data show CDR1 as MNHEY and CDR2 as SMNVEV (reference sequence). The CDR3 has 11 amino acids. V lost 7 bases to trimming and J lost 4 bases, with 6 bases between them. The CDR3 sequence is CASKAADTQYF. As DNA, the CDR3 is TGTGCCAGCAAAGCCGCAGATACGCAGTATTTT.

The chain recombines TRBV7-9 with TRBJ2-3; 10 bases agree with TRBD2. Germline V gives CDR1 SEHNR, CDR2 FQNEAQ (reference sequence). V lost 5 bases, J lost 2 bases, and 4 bases stayed unmatched. The CDR3 is 15 residues long. CDR3 loop: CASSTSGAHTDTQYF. CDR3 in DNA: TGTGCCAGCAGCACTAGCGGGGCCCACACAGATACGCAGTATTTT.

About this clone itself: This same CDR3 is encoded by further DNA sequences in the sample. V and J are TRBV6-5 and TRBJ1-1, with 7 positions matching TRBD1. The CDR3 extends over 15 amino acids. V trimming: 5 bases; J trimming: 0 bases; junction bases outside the gene matches: 6. Germline V gives CDR1 MNHEY, CDR2 SVGAGI. The CDR3 sequence: CASSQQGSMNTEAFF. CDR3 nucleotide sequence: TGTGCCAGCAGTCAACAGGGGTCCATGAACACTGAAGCTTTCTTT.

The rearrangement links TRBV28 to TRBJ1-1, with D possibly matching TRBD1 (6 bases). The CDR3 contains 15 residues. The ends were cut back, 2 bases at V and 4 bases at J, with 14 bases in the middle. The germline V gene encodes CDR1 MDHEN and CDR2 SYDVKM. CDR3 sequence: CASSLRGAGVTEAFF. CDR3 nucleotides: TGTGCCAGCAGTTTACGGGGGGCTGGGGTCACTGAAGCTTTCTTT.